The rows below give T cell receptor beta chains drawn from one sample of a study of blood T cell repertoires in COVID-19. The repertoire was sequenced with immunoSEQ multiplex PCR; TCRdb's copy has only in-frame clones and lacks some. The sample shows 85,000 to 90,000 clones, 82% of them seen only once. Sequenced sample: peripheral blood. The receptor set was obtained from a woman over 75 with acute or convalescent COVID-19. The CDR3 runs from the conserved cysteine through the conserved F or W. The D gene is left open where the match is weak. Part of the rows lack a size; the others show once, few, many or a class for expanded clones.

TRBJ2-6 TRBV14 TRBD1 . TGTGCCAGCAGCCGGACAGGGTTAGGGGCCAACGTCCTGACTTTC CASSRTGLGANVLTF
TRBJ1-1 TRBV2 . . TGTGCCAGCAGTGCCTCGAGACAGTTGAACACTGAAGCTTTCTTT CASSASRQLNTEAFF
TRBJ2-7 TRBV27 . . TGTGCCAGCAGTTCCCCGGCCAGGGGTATCCTTTACGAGCAGTACTTC CASSSPARGILYEQYF
TRBJ2-7 TRBV2 TRBD1 few TGTGCCAGCGGGACAGGGAGCCACGAGCAGTACTTC CASGTGSHEQYF
TRBJ2-7 TRBV12-5 . . TGTGCTAGTGGTTTGGCAGGGGTCTACGAGCAGTACTTC CASGLAGVYEQYF
TRBJ1-1 TRBV4-1 . . TGCGCCAGCAGCCAAAGCGGAGAGGTGAGAACTGAAGCTTTCTTT CASSQSGEVRTEAFF
TRBJ1-5 TRBV10-3 TRBD1 . TGTGCCTACACTGTGGACAGGAATCAGCCCCAGCATTTT CAYTVDRNQPQHF
TRBJ2-7 TRBV7-2 TRBD1 . TGTGCCAGCAGCCCCCGACAGGGTCTAGGCTACGAGCAGTACTTC CASSPRQGLGYEQYF
TRBJ1-6 TRBV7-9 . . TGTGCCAGCAGCCTTTCTGGGGGGGCCCATTCACCCCTCCACTTT CASSLSGGAHSPLHF
TRBJ2-3 TRBV11-2 . . TGTGCCAGCAGCTTAGGCTCCGGGGATACGCAGTATTTT CASSLGSGDTQYF
TRBJ1-3 TRBV27 . . TGTGCCAGCAGTCAGCGGGTCGGAAACACCATATATTTT CASSQRVGNTIYF
TRBJ1-5 TRBV5-1 . few TGCGCCAGCAGCTTGGACTTAGATCAGCCCCAGCATTTT CASSLDLDQPQHF
TRBJ2-2 TRBV5-1 TRBD1 . TGCGCCAGCACCTCCAGGACAGGGGGAGCCGGGGAGCTGTTTTTT CASTSRTGGAGELFF
TRBJ2-7 TRBV7-2 TRBD2 . TGTGCCAGCAGCTTAGCGAGTAGCGGGGGCTCCTACGAGCAGTACTTC CASSLASSGGSYEQYF
TRBJ2-3 TRBV6-5 TRBD2 . TGTGCCAGCAGTTACTCGATTCGGGGGGGCACAGATACGCAGTATTTT CASSYSIRGGTDTQYF
TRBJ1-1 TRBV3-1/TRBV3-2 . . TGTGCCAGCAGCCTAGACTCCTCGAACACTGAAGCTTTCTTT CASSLDSSNTEAFF
TRBJ2-2 TRBV5-1 TRBD1 . TGCGCCAGCAAGAGGGCGGGGACAGGGGGCACGAACACCGGGGAGCTGTTTTTT CASKRAGTGGTNTGELFF